The clone carrying this T cell receptor (beta chain) occurred once. The method was immunoSEQ multiplex PCR; TCRdb's version includes in-frame clones alone and lacks a portion of them. This table holds about 440,000 clones, about 87% found once. This entry comes from a study of blood T cell repertoires in COVID-19. V was shortened by 10 bases and J by 0 bases, with 22 bases between the two germline ends. This CDR3 has 17 residues. CDR1 is MNHEY and CDR2 is SMNVEV in the germline V gene (reference sequence). This chain uses TRBV27 with TRBJ2-1; the D is unclear. Sample: peripheral blood. The TCR comes from a woman aged 50 to 60 with COVID-19, enrolled during active disease. The CDR3 sequence is CATMGPITANSYNEQFF. CDR3 nucleotides: TGTGCCACCATGGGCCCAATCACAGCCAACTCCTACAATGAGCAGTTCTTC.